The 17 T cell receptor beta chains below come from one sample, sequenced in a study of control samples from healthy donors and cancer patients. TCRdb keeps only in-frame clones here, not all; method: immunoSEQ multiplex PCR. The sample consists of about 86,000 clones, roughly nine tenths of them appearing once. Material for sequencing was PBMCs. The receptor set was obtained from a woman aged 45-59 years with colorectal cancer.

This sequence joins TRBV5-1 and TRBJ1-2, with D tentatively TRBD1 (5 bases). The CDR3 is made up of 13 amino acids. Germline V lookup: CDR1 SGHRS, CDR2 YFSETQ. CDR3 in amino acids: CPRSWGGGDGYTF. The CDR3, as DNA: TGCCCCCGCAGCTGGGGCGGGGGGGATGGCTACACCTTC.

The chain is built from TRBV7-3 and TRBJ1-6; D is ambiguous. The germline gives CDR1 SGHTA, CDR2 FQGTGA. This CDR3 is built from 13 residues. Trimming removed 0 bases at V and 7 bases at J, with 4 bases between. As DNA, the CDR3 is TGTGCCAGCAGCTTAACGAGCAATTCACCCCTCCACTTT. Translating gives CASSLTSNSPLHF.

The CDR3 nucleotides read TGTGCCAGCAGTAATAGCGGGGGGCCCGCAGATACGCAGTATTTT. Amino acids: CASSNSGGPADTQYF. This chain links TRBV25-1 with TRBJ2-3; TRBD2 matches at 10 bases. The V gene end was trimmed by 5 bases and the J gene end by 4 bases; junction bases not matched to a gene: 6. This CDR3 is 15 amino acids long. The germline V gene has CDR1 MGHDK and CDR2 SYGVNS.

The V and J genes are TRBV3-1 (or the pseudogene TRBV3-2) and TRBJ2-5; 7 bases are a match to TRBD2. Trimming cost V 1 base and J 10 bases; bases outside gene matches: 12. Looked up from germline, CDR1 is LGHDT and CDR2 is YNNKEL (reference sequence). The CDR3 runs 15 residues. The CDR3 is CASSQGALLGGSQYF. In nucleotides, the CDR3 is TGTGCCAGCAGCCAAGGGGCCCTTCTCGGGGGGAGCCAGTACTTC.

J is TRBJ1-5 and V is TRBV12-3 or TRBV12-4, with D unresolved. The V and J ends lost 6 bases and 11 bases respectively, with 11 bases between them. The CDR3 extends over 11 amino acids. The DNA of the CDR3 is TGTGCCAGCAGCCAGGATGGGGCCCAGCATTTT. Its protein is CASSQDGAQHF.

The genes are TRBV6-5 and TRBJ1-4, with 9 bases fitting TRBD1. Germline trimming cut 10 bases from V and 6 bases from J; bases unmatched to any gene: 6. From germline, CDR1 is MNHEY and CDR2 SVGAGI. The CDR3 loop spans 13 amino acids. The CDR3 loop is CATADRGDEKLFF. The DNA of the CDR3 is TGTGCCACTGCGGACAGGGGAGATGAAAAACTGTTTTTT.

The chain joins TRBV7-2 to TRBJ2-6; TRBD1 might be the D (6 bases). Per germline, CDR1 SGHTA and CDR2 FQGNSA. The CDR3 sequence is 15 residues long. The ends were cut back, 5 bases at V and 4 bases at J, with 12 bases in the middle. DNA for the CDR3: TGTGCCAGCAGCAACACAGGGACCGGGGCCAACGTCCTGACTTTC. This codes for CASSNTGTGANVLTF.

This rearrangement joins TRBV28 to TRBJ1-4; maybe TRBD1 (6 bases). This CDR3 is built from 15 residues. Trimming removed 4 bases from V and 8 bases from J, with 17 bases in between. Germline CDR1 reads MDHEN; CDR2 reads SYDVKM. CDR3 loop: CASSSRAGAGEKLFF. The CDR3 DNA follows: TGTGCCAGCAGTTCCAGAGCAGGGGCCGGGGAAAAACTGTTTTTT.

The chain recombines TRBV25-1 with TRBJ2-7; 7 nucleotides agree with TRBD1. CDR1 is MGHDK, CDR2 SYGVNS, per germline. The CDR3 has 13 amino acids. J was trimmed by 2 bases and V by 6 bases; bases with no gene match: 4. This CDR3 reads CASRWDSPYEQYV. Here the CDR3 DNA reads TGTGCCAGCAGATGGGACAGTCCCTACGAGCAGTACGTC.

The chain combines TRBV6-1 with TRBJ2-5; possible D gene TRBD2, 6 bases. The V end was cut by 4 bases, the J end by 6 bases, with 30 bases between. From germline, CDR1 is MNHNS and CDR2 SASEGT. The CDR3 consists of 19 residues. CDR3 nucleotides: TGTGCCAGCAGTGCGGAGGGCGCAGGTTGGCTAGGTGAACCAAAGACCCAGTACTTC. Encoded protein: CASSAEGAGWLGEPKTQYF.

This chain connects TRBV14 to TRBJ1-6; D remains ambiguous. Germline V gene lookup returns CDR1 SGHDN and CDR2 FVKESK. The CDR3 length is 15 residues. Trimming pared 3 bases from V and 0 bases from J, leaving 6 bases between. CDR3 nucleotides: TGTGCCAGCAGCCAGGGATACTCCTATAATTCACCCCTCCACTTT. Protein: CASSQGYSYNSPLHF.

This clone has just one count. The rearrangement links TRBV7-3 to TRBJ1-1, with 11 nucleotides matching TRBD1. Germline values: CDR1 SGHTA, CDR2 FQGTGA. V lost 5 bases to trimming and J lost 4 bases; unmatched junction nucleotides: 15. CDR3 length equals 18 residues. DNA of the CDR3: TGTGCCAGCAGCCCTAGGGCTCCCGGACAGGGGGCTATCACTGAAGCTTTCTTT. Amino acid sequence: CASSPRAPGQGAITEAFF.

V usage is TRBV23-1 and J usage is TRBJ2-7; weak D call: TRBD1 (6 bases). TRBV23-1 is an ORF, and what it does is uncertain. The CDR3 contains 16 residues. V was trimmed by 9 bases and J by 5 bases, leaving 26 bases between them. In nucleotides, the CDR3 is TGCGCCAGTCCACAGGGTGGGGCGCCAAATGAGGACGAGCAGTACGTC. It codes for CASPQGGAPNEDEQYV.

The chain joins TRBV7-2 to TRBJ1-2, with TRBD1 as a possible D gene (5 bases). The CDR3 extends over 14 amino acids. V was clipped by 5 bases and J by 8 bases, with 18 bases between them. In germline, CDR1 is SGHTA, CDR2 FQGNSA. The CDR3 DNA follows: TGTGCCAGCAGCCAGGCCTCGGGGACTTCGGGCTACACCTTC. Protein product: CASSQASGTSGYTF.

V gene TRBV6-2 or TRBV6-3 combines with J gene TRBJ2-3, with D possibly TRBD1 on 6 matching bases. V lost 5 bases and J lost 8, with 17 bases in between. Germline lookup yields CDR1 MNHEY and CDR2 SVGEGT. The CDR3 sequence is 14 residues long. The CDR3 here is CASSIGQGKGTQYF. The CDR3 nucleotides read TGTGCCAGCAGTATAGGTCAGGGGAAGGGTACGCAGTATTTT.

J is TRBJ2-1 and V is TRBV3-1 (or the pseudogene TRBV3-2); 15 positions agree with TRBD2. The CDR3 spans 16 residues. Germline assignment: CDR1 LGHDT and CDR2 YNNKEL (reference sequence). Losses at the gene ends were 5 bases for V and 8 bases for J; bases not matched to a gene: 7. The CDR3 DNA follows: TGTGCCAGCAGCATCGGACTAGCGGGGGGGGGACATGAGCAGTTCTTC. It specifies CASSIGLAGGGHEQFF.

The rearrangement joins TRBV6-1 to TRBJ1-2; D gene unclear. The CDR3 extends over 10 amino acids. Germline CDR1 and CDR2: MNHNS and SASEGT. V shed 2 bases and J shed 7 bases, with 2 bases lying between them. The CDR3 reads CASSELGYTF. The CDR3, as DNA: TGTGCCAGCAGTGAACTTGGCTACACCTTC.